The 18 T cell receptor beta chains below were found in one sample sequenced in a study of neurological immune-mediated disorders. TCRdb independently ran MiXCR on the 5' RACE reads; one entry per CDR3 protein. This table holds 75,000 to 90,000 distinct CDR3 sequences, under 13% found once. The specimen was PBMCs. These receptors all come from a man in his forties in good health.

Comments on this clonotype: This may come from a read error, since a much larger clone is one base off. The rearrangement links TRBV5-1 to TRBJ2-1; 8 nucleotides line up with TRBD2. The CDR3 is 15 amino acids. J gave up 5 bases and V 2 bases, and 6 bases lay outside the gene matches. CDR1 is SGHRS and CDR2 is YFSETQ in the germline V gene. CDR3 residues: CASSLLAVGHNEQFF. The CDR3 DNA follows: TGCGCCAGCAGCTTACTAGCGGTAGGCCACAATGAGCAGTTCTTC.

This clonotype was seen ten or more times. The chain is built from TRBV9 and TRBJ1-1; D possibly corresponds to TRBD1 (6 bases). The CDR3 is made up of 15 amino acids. Germline CDR1 SGDLS, CDR2 YYNGEE. Trimming shortened V by 4 bases and J by 4 bases, and 17 bases separated the two germline ends. CDR3 loop: CASSPTGTTTTEAFF. The DNA for the CDR3 is TGTGCCAGCAGCCCAACCGGGACAACGACCACTGAAGCTTTCTTT.

This clonotype was picked up many times. V gene TRBV6-5 combines with J gene TRBJ2-6, with D possibly TRBD2 on 5 matching bases. Germline lookup yields CDR1 MNHEY and CDR2 SVGAGI. The CDR3 is 16 residues long. The germline V and J ends were trimmed by 6 bases and 6 bases, with 18 bases remaining between them. This CDR3 reads CASSLQTGLQANVLTF. CDR3 coding DNA: TGTGCCAGCAGCCTACAGACCGGACTTCAGGCCAACGTCCTGACTTTC.

Only a few counts were recorded for this clonotype. V usage is TRBV3-1 and J usage is TRBJ2-3, with a tentative D call TRBD1 (6 bases). V lost 0 bases to trimming and J lost 0 bases, with 13 bases between them. Germline V CDR1 and CDR2: LGHDT, YNNKEL (reference sequence). There are 17 residues in the CDR3. Here the CDR3 DNA reads TGTGCCAGCAGCCAAGACGGACAGCCAGTTAGCACAGATACGCAGTATTTT. Its translation: CASSQDGQPVSTDTQYF.

The chain has TRBV7-9 and TRBJ1-2; D uncertain. The CDR3 extends over 14 amino acids. Trimming shortened V by 1 base and J by 3 bases, and 9 bases separated the two germline ends. Germline CDR1 SEHNR, CDR2 FQNEAQ (reference sequence). CDR3 DNA: TGTGCCAGCAGCTTAGTTGACCGCTACTATGGCTACACCTTC. Its translation: CASSLVDRYYGYTF.

This clonotype was counted many times. V gene TRBV12-3 or TRBV12-4 combines with J gene TRBJ2-1; the match to TRBD2 covers 7 bases. The J segment lost 9 bases and the V segment lost 5 bases, leaving 10 bases of the junction unmatched. This CDR3 spans 14 amino acids. CDR3 loop: CASSLTHGGSEQFF. As DNA, the CDR3 is TGTGCCAGCAGTCTAACGCACGGCGGGAGTGAGCAGTTCTTC.

This clonotype was detected many times. The chain joins TRBV5-6 to TRBJ2-7; possible D gene TRBD1, 6 bases. Trimming took off 1 base at V and 3 bases at J, with 8 bases between the two ends. Looked up from germline, CDR1 is SGHDT and CDR2 is YYEEEE. The CDR3 loop spans 13 amino acids. CDR3 bases: TGTGCCAGCAGCTTGTGGGACATCTACGAGCAGTACTTC. Translating it yields CASSLWDIYEQYF. Supplemented by reference TRBV5-6 and TRBJ2-7, the full variable domain reads DAGVTQSPTHLIKTRGQQVTLRCSPKSGHDTVSWYQQALGQGPQFIFQYYEEEERQRGNFPDRFSGHQFPNYSSELNVNALLLGDSALYLCASSLWDIYEQYFGPGTRLTVT.

This clonotype showed up many times. The chain combines TRBV20-1 with TRBJ2-7, with 8 positions matching TRBD1. Trimming removed 6 bases from V and 4 bases from J; junction bases left unmatched: 14. The germline CDR1 and CDR2 sequences are DFQATT and SNEGSKA (reference sequence). This CDR3 spans 15 amino acids. The CDR3 region is CSAHSGGATSYEQYF. The DNA of the CDR3 is TGCAGTGCCCACTCAGGGGGCGCAACTTCTTACGAGCAGTACTTC.

This clonotype was found a few times. The junction departs from germline at one end; a sequencing error may be responsible. The V call is TRBV28, the J call TRBJ1-5; D gene unclear. This CDR3 contains 12 residues. CDR1 MDHEN and CDR2 SYDVKM come from the germline V gene. The DNA for the CDR3 is TGTGTCAGCAGTATCTTTGGGCAGCCCCAGCATTTT. It codes for CVSSIFGQPQHF.

This clonotype occurred many times. The chain carries TRBV7-9 and TRBJ2-7; TRBD1 aligns across 7 bases. Germline V lookup: CDR1 SEHNR, CDR2 FQNEAQ (reference sequence). V shed 5 bases and J 2 bases; nucleotides not matched to a gene: 3. The length of the CDR3 is 13 residues. CDR3 protein: CASSMGQTYEQYF. The CDR3 bases are TGTGCCAGCAGCATGGGACAGACCTACGAGCAGTACTTC.

This clonotype was found many times. The chain is built from TRBV28 and TRBJ1-6; a weak D match, TRBD1 (6 bases). Trimming took 3 bases from V and 7 from J, leaving 7 bases between them. CDR3 length: 13 residues. The germline V gene encodes CDR1 MDHEN and CDR2 SYDVKM. This chain's CDR3 is CASSLGGNSPLHF. The CDR3 nucleotides read TGTGCCAGCAGTTTGGGGGGCAATTCACCCCTCCACTTT.

In its sample, this clonotype was seen many times. The V and J genes are TRBV9 and TRBJ1-2; a possible D gene is TRBD1 (6 bases). This CDR3 spans 13 amino acids. V was cut by 7 bases and J by 4 bases, with 14 bases left in between. CDR1 is SGDLS and CDR2 is YYNGEE in the germline V gene. CDR3 DNA sequence: TGTGCCAGCGAGGGGGGCGGCCTCTATGGCTACACCTTC. Translated: CASEGGGLYGYTF.

This clonotype was seen only a few times. This rearrangement joins TRBV5-1 to TRBJ1-1; D not certain. V lost 2 bases and J lost 2, with 10 bases in between. The length of the CDR3 is 14 residues. In germline, CDR1 is SGHRS, CDR2 YFSETQ. CDR3 nucleotides: TGCGCCAGCAGCTTACCAGGCACTAACACTGAAGCTTTCTTT. Translated: CASSLPGTNTEAFF.

This clonotype showed up many times. The chain joins TRBV20-1 to TRBJ2-7, with TRBD2 identical over 12 bases. V was pared by 7 bases and J by 7 bases, with 17 bases of the junction left unmatched. Per the germline V gene, CDR1 is DFQATT and CDR2 is SNEGSKA (reference sequence). CDR3 length: 16 residues. The CDR3 is CSGETSGRRKGLEQYF. The CDR3 DNA reads TGCAGTGGCGAGACTAGCGGGAGACGAAAAGGTCTGGAGCAGTACTTC.

A remark on this clonotype: Germline and junction disagree at one end, which may indicate a read error. The J gene is TRBJ1-2, the V gene TRBV5-6, with D hard to call. Germline V gene data show CDR1 as SGHDT and CDR2 as YYEEEE. The CDR3 has 14 amino acids. The DNA for the CDR3 is TGTGACAGCCGCTTTCAAGGGCCTGACTATGGCTACACCTTC. This translates into CDSRFQGPDYGYTF.

This clonotype was seen many times. This chain joins TRBV20-1 and TRBJ2-1, with TRBD2 as a possible D gene (7 bases). CDR1 DFQATT and CDR2 SNEGSKA come from the germline V gene (reference sequence). CDR3 length equals 15 residues. The V end was cut by 6 bases, the J end by 2 bases, with 17 bases between. CDR3 sequence reads: CSALGRGAPYNEQFF. The CDR3 bases are TGCAGTGCCTTAGGGAGGGGGGCTCCCTACAATGAGCAGTTCTTC.

This clonotype was detected many times. V usage is TRBV20-1 and J usage is TRBJ2-7; D unresolved. The length of the CDR3 is 13 residues. V was clipped by 1 base and J by 1 base, with 8 bases between them. Germline V CDR1 and CDR2: DFQATT, SNEGSKA (reference sequence). The CDR3 nucleotides read TGCAGTGCTAGAGCGACTCAATCCTACGAGCAGTACTTC. This translates into CSARATQSYEQYF.

This clonotype was recorded at least ten times. This chain links TRBV15 with TRBJ1-4; D is unclear. This CDR3 is built from 15 residues. Germline assignment: CDR1 LNHNV and CDR2 YYDKDF (reference sequence). Deletions cut 1 base from V and 0 bases from J, with 6 bases between. CDR3 in amino acids: CATSRATATNEKLFF. In DNA, the CDR3 is TGTGCCACCAGCAGAGCTACGGCAACTAATGAAAAACTGTTTTTT.